This T cell receptor beta chain was captured in a study of blood T cells in healthy people across ages. Across the whole study: Template switching recovered approximately one barcoded beta molecule for every two T cells.

Whole-study findings and limits: Roughly linear age-related decline in beta diversity appeared, significant by age 40.

The sample holds a few counts of this clonotype. The antigen remains undetermined. For the second PCR, which ran for about 6 to 11 cycles, a sample-barcoded 5' primer and a J-beta primer mix were used. TCRdb analysed the 5' RACE reads with MiXCR anew, one entry per CDR3 protein. Altogether fewer than 2 million distinct CDR3 sequences are present, 39% being singletons, with the ten largest covering under 25%. Healthy individuals of Caucasian origin from Russia, aged roughly 6 to 100, served as donors. The receptor's source is a human donor in good health. Material for sequencing was blood.

The CDR3 coding sequence is TGCGCCAGCAGCGCCGATCAGGGTCGGCCCCAGCATTTT. This gives the protein CASSADQGRPQHF. The chain links TRBV5-1 to TRBJ1-5; D perhaps matches TRBD1 (5 bases). The CDR3 totals 13 residues. V lost 4 bases to trimming and J lost 9 bases, with 14 bases between them. CDR1 SGHRS and CDR2 YFSETQ come from the germline V gene.